This TCR beta chain appears in the sequencing data of a study of shared clonotypes between healthy human individuals. With 6 bases clipped from V and 6 bases from J, the junction kept 11 bases outside the gene matches. The CDR3 has 15 residues. CDR1 is KGHSH and CDR2 is LQKENI in the germline V gene. Generated by immunoSEQ multiplex PCR, the TCRdb table keeps only in-frame clones and is missing some. This table holds over a million clones, around 78% found once. For this clone: Its antigen is unidentified.

Study-wide results and caveats: It was the non-shared clonotypes that had lower generation probabilities than clonotypes shared by all four donors.

The V call is TRBV18, the J call TRBJ1-5; 7 nucleotides line up with TRBD1. This TCR was recovered from a young man in good health. Some clones in this sample may be carry-over from other donors' samples. The sample consisted of memory CD4+ T cells from PBMCs. Subset defined: CD45RA-negative fraction. DNA of the CDR3: TGTGCCAGCTCCCAATCAGGGGGGTCTGCTCAGCCCCAGCATTTT. It codes for CASSQSGGSAQPQHF.